Presented here are 30 T cell receptor beta chains from one specimen sequenced in a study of T cell repertoires in cytomegalovirus infection. MiXCR was run by TCRdb on the reads, yielding one entry per CDR3 protein. The sample carries around 350,000 distinct CDR3 sequences, around 18% recorded once. The material sequenced was PBMCs. Receptors were obtained from a human donor in good health (CMV status not recorded). Some clones in this sample may be carry-over from other donors' samples.

This clonotype was seen only a few times. The chain joins TRBV7-9 to TRBJ2-7; 7 bases are a match to TRBD2. Germline assignment: CDR1 SEHNR and CDR2 FQNEAQ (reference sequence). V lost 5 bases to trimming and J lost 2 bases; unmatched junction nucleotides: 6. CDR3 length: 14 residues. The CDR3 region is CASSAPTSPYEQYF. In DNA, the CDR3 is TGTGCCAGCAGCGCCCCGACTAGCCCCTACGAGCAGTACTTC.

The chain uses TRBV18 and TRBJ2-1, with D possibly TRBD2 on 5 matching bases. V gave up 3 bases and J gave up 6 bases, with 9 bases separating them. The CDR3 has 13 amino acids. Looked up from germline, CDR1 is KGHSH and CDR2 is LQKENI. As DNA, the CDR3 is TGTGCCAGCTCACCGACCCGGGGCAATGAGCAGTTCTTC. Translated: CASSPTRGNEQFF.

This clonotype was recorded many times. The chain employs TRBV12-3 or TRBV12-4 and TRBJ1-5; D unclear. The V end lost 6 bases, the J end lost 11 bases, and 17 bases lay between the germline ends. This CDR3 region has 13 residues. The CDR3 DNA is TGTGCCAGCAGCCCGGACGGTGTGCCGACCCAGCATTTT. Translation: CASSPDGVPTQHF.

The chain has TRBV18 and TRBJ2-6; TRBD2 is a possible D gene (6 bases). V lost 6 bases and J lost 0, with 18 bases in between. From germline, CDR1 is KGHSH and CDR2 LQKENI. This CDR3 region has 18 residues. The CDR3 here is CASSVFQLGGSGANVLTF. The CDR3 DNA reads TGTGCCAGCTCCGTGTTCCAACTCGGGGGCTCTGGGGCCAACGTCCTGACTTTC.

This clonotype was observed a handful of times. The V call is TRBV11-2, the J call TRBJ2-5; 8 nucleotides match TRBD2. Germline assignment: CDR1 SGHAT and CDR2 FQNNGV. The ends lost 1 base at V and 1 base at J; junction bases unmatched: 8. The CDR3 contains 17 residues. Here the CDR3 DNA reads TGTGCCAGCAGCTTAGTGGGGACTAGAATGACCCAAGAGACCCAGTACTTC. This encodes CASSLVGTRMTQETQYF.

This chain joins TRBV27 and TRBJ1-2, with 9 bases that match TRBD1. Looked up from germline, CDR1 is MNHEY and CDR2 is SMNVEV (reference sequence). This CDR3 is built from 11 residues. V lost 10 bases to trimming and J lost 7 bases; unmatched junction nucleotides: 4. The CDR3 nucleotides read TGTGCCATCGGGACAGGGAGTGGCTACACCTTC. Amino acids: CAIGTGSGYTF.

The chain is built from TRBV29-1 and TRBJ2-1, with 7 bases fitting TRBD2. Per germline, CDR1 SQVTM and CDR2 ANQGSEA. This CDR3 contains 14 residues. Losses at the gene ends were 4 bases for V and 7 bases for J; bases not matched to a gene: 10. CDR3: CSVGRAGVRNEQFF. CDR3 DNA: TGCAGCGTTGGACGGGCGGGAGTTCGGAATGAGCAGTTCTTC.

This clonotype was counted a few times. A much bigger clone sits one base away, suggesting this may be a read error. CDR3 nucleotides: TGTGCCAGCAGCTCGGGACAGGGGTATTCACCCCTCCACTTT. It encodes CASSSGQGYSPLHF. This chain uses TRBV7-2 with TRBJ1-6, with 10 bases that match TRBD1. This CDR3 region has 14 residues. J gave up 8 bases and V 4 bases, and 2 bases lay outside the gene matches. CDR1 is SGHTA, CDR2 FQGNSA, per germline. Based on the CDR3 plus reference TRBV7-2 and TRBJ1-6, the full variable domain is GAGVSQSPSNKVTEKGKDVELRCDPISGHTALYWYRQSLGQGLEFLIYFQGNSAPDKSGLPSDRFSAERTGGSVSTLTIQRTQQEDSAVYLCASSSGQGYSPLHFGNGTRLTVT.

The chain is built from TRBV2 and TRBJ1-4, with D uncertain. CDR1 SNHLY and CDR2 FYNNEI come from the germline V gene. This CDR3 has 16 amino acids. V lost 1 base to trimming and J lost 5 bases, with 14 bases between them. In DNA, the CDR3 is TGTGCCAGCAGTGAAGGCCTGGGCGTCGGAAATGAAAAACTGTTTTTT. Its protein product is CASSEGLGVGNEKLFF.

The rearrangement joins TRBV28 to TRBJ2-1, with TRBD2 matching 9 bases. Germline CDR1 MDHEN, CDR2 SYDVKM. CDR3 length equals 16 residues. With V trimmed by 3 bases and J by 0 bases, 3 bases remained unmatched. CDR3 sequence (DNA): TGTGCCAGCAGTTTCCTAGCGGGGAGCTCCTACAATGAGCAGTTCTTC. Translation gives CASSFLAGSSYNEQFF. Full variable domain (remainder filled in from reference TRBV28 and TRBJ2-1): DVKVTQSSRYLVKRTGEKVFLECVQDMDHENMFWYRQDPGLGLRLIYFSYDVKMKEKGDIPEGYSVSREKKERFSLILESASTNQTSMYLCASSFLAGSSYNEQFFGPGTRLTVL.

The chain links TRBV7-6 to TRBJ1-4; D might be TRBD1 (6 bases). V was cut by 3 bases and J by 8 bases, with 16 bases left in between. The CDR3 consists of 15 residues. Germline-derived CDR1 and CDR2 are SGHVS and FNYEAQ. The CDR3 DNA reads as TGTGCCAGCAGCTTGGGGACAACACCGACGGAAAAACTGTTTTTT. Protein: CASSLGTTPTEKLFF.

This clonotype came up a few times. The CDR3 reads CSAPERWAPYEQYF. In DNA, the CDR3 is TGCAGTGCTCCCGAACGCTGGGCCCCATACGAGCAGTACTTC. The V gene is TRBV20-1, the J gene TRBJ2-7, with unresolved D. Germline loops: CDR1 DFQATT, CDR2 SNEGSKA (reference sequence). The CDR3 has 14 amino acids. V was shortened by 5 bases and J by 4 bases, with 18 bases between the two germline ends.

This clonotype was recorded many times. The CDR3 spells CASSLLPGLAWKTQYF. The CDR3 DNA reads as TGTGCCAGCAGCTTGCTCCCGGGACTAGCGTGGAAGACCCAGTACTTC. The chain couples TRBV7-8 to TRBJ2-5, with 10 nucleotides matching TRBD2. The germline V gene encodes CDR1 SGHVS and CDR2 FQNEAQ. CDR3 size: 16 residues. The J segment lost 6 bases and the V segment lost 3 bases, leaving 10 bases of the junction unmatched. Drawing the rest from reference TRBV7-8 and TRBJ2-5, the complete variable domain is GAGVSQSPRYKVAKRGQDVALRCDPISGHVSLFWYQQALGQGPEFLTYFQNEAQLDKSGLPSDRFFAERPEGSVSTLKIQRTQQEDSAVYLCASSLLPGLAWKTQYFGPGTRLLVL.

At least ten counts were recorded for this clonotype. This chain connects TRBV7-9 to TRBJ2-3; tentatively, D is TRBD1 (6 bases). V gave up 3 bases and J gave up 3 bases, with 10 bases separating them. This CDR3 is 14 amino acids long. Germline loops: CDR1 SEHNR, CDR2 FQNEAQ (reference sequence). CDR3 DNA: TGTGCCAGCAGCTTCGGGACATTTACAGATACGCAGTATTTT. Translated: CASSFGTFTDTQYF.

The rearrangement links TRBV19 to TRBJ2-1, with 9 nucleotides matching TRBD1. V dropped 5 bases and J dropped 7; count of bases not matched to a gene: 12. Germline CDR1 reads LNHDA; CDR2 reads SQIVND (reference sequence). The CDR3 runs to 16 residues. CDR3 bases: TGTGCCAGTAGTCGGGTGGGACAGGGCTATCCGAATGAGCAGTTCTTC. It translates to CASSRVGQGYPNEQFF.

The V call is TRBV19, the J call TRBJ2-6; D may be TRBD1 (6 bases). Between the trimmed V and J ends, which lost 8 bases and 1 base, there was a span of 12 bases. This CDR3 spans 15 amino acids. Germline V gene lookup returns CDR1 LNHDA and CDR2 SQIVND (reference sequence). This CDR3 reads CASGPTGSGANVLTF. In DNA, the CDR3 is TGTGCCAGTGGACCTACAGGGTCTGGGGCCAACGTCCTGACTTTC.

The chain uses TRBV11-2 and TRBJ2-7; D not resolved. Germline loops: CDR1 SGHAT, CDR2 FQNNGV. Trimming pared 8 bases from V and 2 bases from J, leaving 7 bases between. The CDR3 extends over 11 amino acids. CDR3 residues: CASGRPYEQYF. The CDR3 nucleotides read TGTGCCAGCGGTCGTCCCTACGAGCAGTACTTC. The complete variable domain, with remaining parts taken from reference TRBV11-2 and TRBJ2-7, reads EAGVAQSPRYKIIEKRQSVAFWCNPISGHATLYWYQQILGQGPKLLIQFQNNGVVDDSQLPKDRFSAERLKGVDSTLKIQPAKLEDSAVYLCASGRPYEQYFGPGTRLTVT.

This rearrangement joins TRBV7-6 to TRBJ2-3, with D possibly called TRBD1 or TRBD2 (5 bases each). This CDR3 has 17 amino acids. Germline values: CDR1 SGHVS, CDR2 FNYEAQ. Between the trimmed V and J ends, which lost 0 bases and 1 base, there was a span of 14 bases. CDR3 loop: CASSLAPGDGGTDTQYF. The CDR3 DNA reads TGTGCCAGCAGCTTAGCCCCCGGGGACGGAGGCACAGATACGCAGTATTTT.

Turning to this clonotype: One base away lies a much larger clone, so this may be a sequencing read error. This rearrangement joins TRBV2 to TRBJ2-1; 9 bases map to TRBD1. From germline, CDR1 is SNHLY and CDR2 FYNNEI. Trimming removed 2 bases from V and 2 bases from J; junction bases left unmatched: 1. CDR3 length: 15 amino acids. CDR3 in amino acids: CASSERTGAYNEQFF. The CDR3 DNA follows: TGTGCCAGCAGTGAAAGGACAGGGGCCTACAATGAGCAGTTCTTC.

This clonotype was detected only a few times. This chain joins TRBV28 and TRBJ2-3; maybe TRBD1 (5 bases). The CDR3 contains 14 residues. Germline CDR1 reads MDHEN; CDR2 reads SYDVKM. With 8 bases removed from V and 0 bases from J, the gap between germline ends came to 12 bases. CDR3 coding DNA: TGTGCCAGCGATGGGGCCGGTAGCACAGATACGCAGTATTTT. Amino acid sequence: CASDGAGSTDTQYF.

V usage is TRBV12-3 or TRBV12-4 and J usage is TRBJ1-2; 9 bases map to TRBD1. This CDR3 contains 15 residues. The ends lost 5 bases at V and 3 bases at J; junction bases unmatched: 7. In DNA, the CDR3 is TGTGCCAGCAGTACCTTACAGGGGGCGGACTATGGCTACACCTTC. Amino acids: CASSTLQGADYGYTF.

V is TRBV30 and J is TRBJ2-2; TRBD2 might be the D (5 bases). Germline CDR1 reads GTSNPN; CDR2 reads SVGIG (reference sequence). CDR3 length: 13 amino acids. Trimming left V 0 bases short and J 8 bases short, with 10 bases between. CDR3 coding DNA: TGTGCCTGGAGTGTAATAAGGGAGGGGGAGCTGTTTTTT. It is translated as CAWSVIREGELFF.

There are many counts of this clonotype. The genes are TRBV28 and TRBJ1-1; tentative D call: TRBD1 (5 bases). V lost 8 bases, J lost 3 bases, and 16 bases lay in between. CDR1 is MDHEN and CDR2 is SYDVKM in the germline V gene. CDR3 length: 14 residues. CDR3 protein: CASLSGTLHTEAFF. Written as DNA, the CDR3 is TGTGCCAGCCTCAGTGGGACTTTGCACACTGAAGCTTTCTTT. Full variable domain (remainder filled in from reference TRBV28 and TRBJ1-1): DVKVTQSSRYLVKRTGEKVFLECVQDMDHENMFWYRQDPGLGLRLIYFSYDVKMKEKGDIPEGYSVSREKKERFSLILESASTNQTSMYLCASLSGTLHTEAFFGQGTRLTVV.

This clonotype appeared many times. The rearrangement links TRBV5-5 to TRBJ1-6; unclear D gene. This CDR3 comprises 15 residues. The germline V and J ends were trimmed by 4 bases and 7 bases, with 15 bases remaining between them. CDR1 SGHKS and CDR2 YYEKEE come from the germline V gene (reference sequence). The CDR3 protein is CASSVVQRSNSPLHF. The CDR3 DNA follows: TGTGCCAGCAGCGTCGTACAGAGATCCAATTCACCCCTCCACTTT.

This clonotype was counted many times. The rearrangement joins TRBV7-2 to TRBJ2-1; 8 positions match TRBD1. Losses at the gene ends were 5 bases for V and 6 bases for J; bases not matched to a gene: 9. CDR1 and CDR2 (germline): SGHTA, FQGNSA. The CDR3 runs to 15 residues. The CDR3 nucleotides are TGTGCCAGCAGCCCCCGGGACAGGTCCCTCAATGAGCAGTTCTTC. This gives the protein CASSPRDRSLNEQFF.

There are many counts of this clonotype. The chain couples TRBV7-2 to TRBJ1-2; no definite D call. Germline CDR1 SGHTA, CDR2 FQGNSA. V lost 3 bases and J 8 bases, leaving 13 bases between the germline ends. The CDR3 runs 13 residues. In DNA, the CDR3 is TGTGCCAGCAGCTTTGAACAGCGTCTCGGCTACACCTTC. Protein product: CASSFEQRLGYTF. Looking up the rest from reference TRBV7-2 and TRBJ1-2 gives the full variable domain: GAGVSQSPSNKVTEKGKDVELRCDPISGHTALYWYRQSLGQGLEFLIYFQGNSAPDKSGLPSDRFSAERTGGSVSTLTIQRTQQEDSAVYLCASSFEQRLGYTFGSGTRLTVV.

Worth noting for this clonotype: A much larger clone differs by one base, so this may be a read error. Because the CDR3 is missing its conserved closing phenylalanine or tryptophan, this is likely a read error. The CDR3, as DNA: TGTGCCACCCCGACTAGCGGGGCCACAGATACGCAGTATTGT. Translating it yields CATPTSGATDTQYC. The gene calls are TRBV7-9 and TRBJ2-3; 11 bases are a match to TRBD2. The CDR3 is made up of 14 amino acids. Germline CDR1 SEHNR, CDR2 FQNEAQ (reference sequence). V lost 10 bases, J lost 2 bases, and 5 bases stayed unmatched.

This clonotype turned up a few times. This chain uses TRBV5-6 with TRBJ2-7; a weak D match, TRBD2 (6 bases). Germline CDR1 SGHDT, CDR2 YYEEEE. CDR3 size: 13 residues. V was trimmed by 4 bases and J by 7 bases, leaving 15 bases between them. As DNA, the CDR3 is TGTGCCAGCAGCCCTACTAACGGAGGGGAGCAGTACTTC. Protein: CASSPTNGGEQYF.

The chain has TRBV20-1 and TRBJ1-2, with 7 nucleotides matching TRBD1. Germline V gene data show CDR1 as DFQATT and CDR2 as SNEGSKA (reference sequence). The CDR3 extends over 13 amino acids. CDR3 DNA sequence: TGCAGAGCCCTTGGACAGGTGTGGGATGGCTACACCTTC. Protein: CRALGQVWDGYTF.

The chain employs TRBV5-6 and TRBJ2-7; D perhaps matches TRBD1 (6 bases). V dropped 4 bases and J dropped 2 bases, with 13 bases sitting between them. Germline values: CDR1 SGHDT, CDR2 YYEEEE. This CDR3 spans 14 amino acids. The CDR3 DNA is TGTGCCAGCAGCGGAGCCGGGACACCCTACGAGCAGTACTTC. Its protein product is CASSGAGTPYEQYF.